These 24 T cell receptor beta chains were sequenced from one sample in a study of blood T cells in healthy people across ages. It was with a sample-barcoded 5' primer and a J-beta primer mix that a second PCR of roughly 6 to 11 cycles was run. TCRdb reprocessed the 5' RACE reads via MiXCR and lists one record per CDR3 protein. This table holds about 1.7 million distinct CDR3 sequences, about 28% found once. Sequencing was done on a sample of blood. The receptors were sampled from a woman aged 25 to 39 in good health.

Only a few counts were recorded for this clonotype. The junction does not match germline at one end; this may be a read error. The DNA of the CDR3 is TGTTCCAGCAGCTCCGATAGACGAGAGGGGGTAATAGCTTTCTTT. Residues: CSSSSDRREGVIAFF. The chain is built from TRBV7-2 and TRBJ1-1, with D possibly being TRBD1 (6 bases). There are 15 residues in the CDR3. Germline V gene sequence: CDR1 SGHTA, CDR2 FQGNSA.

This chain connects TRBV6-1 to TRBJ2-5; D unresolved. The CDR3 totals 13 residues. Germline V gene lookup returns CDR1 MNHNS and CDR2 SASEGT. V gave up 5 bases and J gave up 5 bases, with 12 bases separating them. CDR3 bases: TGTGCCAGCAGTTTGTATCCACCGGAGACCCAGTACTTC. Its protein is CASSLYPPETQYF.

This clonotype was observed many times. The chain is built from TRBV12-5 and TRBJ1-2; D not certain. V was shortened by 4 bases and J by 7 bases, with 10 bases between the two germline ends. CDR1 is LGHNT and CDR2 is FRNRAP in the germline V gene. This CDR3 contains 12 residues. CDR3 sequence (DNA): TGTGCTAGTGGTTCTGAGTCGCCTGGCTACACCTTC. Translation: CASGSESPGYTF.

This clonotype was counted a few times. CDR3 loop: CATSLNRETEAFF. In DNA form, the CDR3 reads TGTGCCACCAGCTTGAACAGGGAAACTGAAGCTTTCTTT. The chain combines TRBV15 with TRBJ1-1; tentatively, D is TRBD1 (6 bases). CDR1 is LNHNV and CDR2 is YYDKDF in the germline V gene (reference sequence). There are 13 residues in the CDR3. The germline V and J ends were trimmed by 5 bases and 5 bases, with 12 bases remaining between them.

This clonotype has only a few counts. The CDR3 reads CASSLSGGESTQYF. CDR3 sequence (DNA): TGTGCCAGCAGTCTTAGCGGGGGTGAATCGACCCAGTACTTC. The chain has TRBV12-3 or TRBV12-4 and TRBJ2-5; 9 nucleotides agree with TRBD2. V was clipped by 5 bases and J by 7 bases; unmatched bases: 8. The CDR3 has 14 amino acids.

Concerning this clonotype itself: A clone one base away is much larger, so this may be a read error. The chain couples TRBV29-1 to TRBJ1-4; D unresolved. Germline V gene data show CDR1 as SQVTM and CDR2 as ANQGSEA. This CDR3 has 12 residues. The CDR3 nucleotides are TGCCGCGTGAGTTTTTCGGGAGAAAAACTGTTTTTT. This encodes CRVSFSGEKLFF.

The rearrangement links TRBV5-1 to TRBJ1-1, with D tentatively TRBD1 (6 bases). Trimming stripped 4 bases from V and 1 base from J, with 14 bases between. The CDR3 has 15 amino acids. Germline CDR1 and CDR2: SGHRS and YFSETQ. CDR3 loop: CASSRYEDRNTEAFF. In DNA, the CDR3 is TGCGCCAGCAGCCGCTATGAGGACAGGAACACTGAAGCTTTCTTT.

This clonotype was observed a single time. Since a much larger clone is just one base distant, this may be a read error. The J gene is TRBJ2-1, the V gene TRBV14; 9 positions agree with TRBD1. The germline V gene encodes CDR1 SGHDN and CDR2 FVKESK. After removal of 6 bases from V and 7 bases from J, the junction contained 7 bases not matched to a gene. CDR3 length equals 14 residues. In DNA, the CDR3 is TGTGCCAGCAGATGCGGGACAGGGCCGAATGAGCAGTTCTTC. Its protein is CASRCGTGPNEQFF.

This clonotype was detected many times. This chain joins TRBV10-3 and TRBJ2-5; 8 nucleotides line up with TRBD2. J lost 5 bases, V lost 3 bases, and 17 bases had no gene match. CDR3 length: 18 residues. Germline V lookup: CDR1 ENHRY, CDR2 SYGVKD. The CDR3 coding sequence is TGTGCCATCAGTGACCCACGGAGTCTCCTAGCGGGTGGCGAGACCCAGTACTTC. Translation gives CAISDPRSLLAGGETQYF.

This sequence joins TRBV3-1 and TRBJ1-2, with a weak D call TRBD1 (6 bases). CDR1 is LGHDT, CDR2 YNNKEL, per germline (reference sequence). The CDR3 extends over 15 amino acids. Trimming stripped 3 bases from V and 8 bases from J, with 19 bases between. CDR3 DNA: TGTGCCAGCAGCCAGGTAGGAGGACAGCTAGTCGGCTACACCTTC. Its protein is CASSQVGGQLVGYTF.

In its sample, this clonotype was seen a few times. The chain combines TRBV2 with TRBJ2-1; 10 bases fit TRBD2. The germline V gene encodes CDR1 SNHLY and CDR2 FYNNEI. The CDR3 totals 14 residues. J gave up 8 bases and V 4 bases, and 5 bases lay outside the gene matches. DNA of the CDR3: TGTGCCAGCAGTGGGACTAGCGGTTTTGATGAGCAGTTCTTC. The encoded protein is CASSGTSGFDEQFF.

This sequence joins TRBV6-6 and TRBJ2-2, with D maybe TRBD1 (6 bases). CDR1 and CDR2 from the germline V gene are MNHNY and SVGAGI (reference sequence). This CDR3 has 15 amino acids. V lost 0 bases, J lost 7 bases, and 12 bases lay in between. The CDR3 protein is CASSYSSSGHGELFF. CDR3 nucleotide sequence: TGTGCCAGCAGTTACTCGAGTTCGGGACACGGGGAGCTGTTTTTT.

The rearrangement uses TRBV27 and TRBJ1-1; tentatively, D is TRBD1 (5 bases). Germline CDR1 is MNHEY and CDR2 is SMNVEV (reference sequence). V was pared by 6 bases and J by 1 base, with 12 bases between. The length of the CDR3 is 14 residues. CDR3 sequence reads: CASSWQGRNTEAFF. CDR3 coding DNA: TGTGCCAGCAGCTGGCAGGGTAGGAACACTGAAGCTTTCTTT.

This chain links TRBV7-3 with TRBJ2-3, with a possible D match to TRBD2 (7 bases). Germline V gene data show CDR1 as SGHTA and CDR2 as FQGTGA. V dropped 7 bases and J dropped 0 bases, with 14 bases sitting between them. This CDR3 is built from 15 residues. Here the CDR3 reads CASTLRGGSTDTQYF. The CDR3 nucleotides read TGTGCCAGCACCCTTAGGGGGGGAAGCACAGATACGCAGTATTTT.

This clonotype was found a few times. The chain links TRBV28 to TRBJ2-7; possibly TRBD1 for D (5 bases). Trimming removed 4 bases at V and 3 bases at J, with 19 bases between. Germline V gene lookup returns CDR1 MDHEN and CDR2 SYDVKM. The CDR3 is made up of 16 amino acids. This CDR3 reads CASSWAPQGPHYEQYF. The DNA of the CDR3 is TGTGCCAGCAGTTGGGCCCCCCAGGGCCCACACTACGAGCAGTACTTC. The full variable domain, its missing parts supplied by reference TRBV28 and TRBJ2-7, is DVKVTQSSRYLVKRTGEKVFLECVQDMDHENMFWYRQDPGLGLRLIYFSYDVKMKEKGDIPEGYSVSREKKERFSLILESASTNQTSMYLCASSWAPQGPHYEQYFGPGTRLTVT.

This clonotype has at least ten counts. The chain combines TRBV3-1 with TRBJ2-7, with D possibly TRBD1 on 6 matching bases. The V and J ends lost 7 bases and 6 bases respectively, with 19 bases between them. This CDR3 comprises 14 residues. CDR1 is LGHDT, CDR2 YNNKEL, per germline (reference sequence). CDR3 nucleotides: TGTGCCAGCACCCCCCGGGTTAAAGGGGGCGAGCAGTACTTC. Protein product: CASTPRVKGGEQYF.

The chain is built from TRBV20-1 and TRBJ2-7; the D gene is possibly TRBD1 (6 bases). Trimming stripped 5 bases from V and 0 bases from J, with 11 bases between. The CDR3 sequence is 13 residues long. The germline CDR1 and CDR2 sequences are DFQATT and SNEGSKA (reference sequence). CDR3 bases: TGCAGTGCTGTGACAGGCAACTCCTACGAGCAGTACTTC. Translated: CSAVTGNSYEQYF.

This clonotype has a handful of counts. Here the CDR3 DNA reads TGTGCCAGCAGTTTCGGCGGGAGAGTAGGTTTTCAGTACTTC. Protein product: CASSFGGRVGFQYF. J is TRBJ2-4 and V is TRBV12-3 or TRBV12-4; 7 bases align to TRBD2. The ends lost 3 bases at V and 11 bases at J; junction bases unmatched: 10. The CDR3 has 14 amino acids.

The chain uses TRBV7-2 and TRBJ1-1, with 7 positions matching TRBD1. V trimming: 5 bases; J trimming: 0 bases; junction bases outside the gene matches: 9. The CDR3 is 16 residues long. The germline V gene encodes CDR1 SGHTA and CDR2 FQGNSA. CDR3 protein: CASSPGDSPMNTEAFF. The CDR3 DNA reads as TGTGCCAGCAGCCCAGGGGACAGCCCCATGAACACTGAAGCTTTCTTT.

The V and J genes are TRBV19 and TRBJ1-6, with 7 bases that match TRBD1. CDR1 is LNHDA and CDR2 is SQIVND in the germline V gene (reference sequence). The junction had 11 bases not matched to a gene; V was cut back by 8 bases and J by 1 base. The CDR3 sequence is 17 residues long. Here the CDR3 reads CASSQLQGRSYNSPLHF. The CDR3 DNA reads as TGTGCCAGTTCTCAATTACAGGGGAGATCCTATAATTCACCCCTCCACTTT. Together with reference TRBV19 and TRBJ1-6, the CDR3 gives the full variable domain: DGGITQSPKYLFRKEGQNVTLSCEQNLNHDAMYWYRQDPGQGLRLIYYSQIVNDFQKGDIAEGYSVSREKKESFPLTVTSAQKNPTAFYLCASSQLQGRSYNSPLHFGNGTRLTVT.

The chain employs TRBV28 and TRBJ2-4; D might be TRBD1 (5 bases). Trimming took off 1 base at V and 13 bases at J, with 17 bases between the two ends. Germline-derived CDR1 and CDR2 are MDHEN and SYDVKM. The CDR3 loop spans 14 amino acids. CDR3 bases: TGTGCCAGCAGTTTATTCGCCGGAAAGGGGCAGCAGTACTTC. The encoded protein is CASSLFAGKGQQYF.

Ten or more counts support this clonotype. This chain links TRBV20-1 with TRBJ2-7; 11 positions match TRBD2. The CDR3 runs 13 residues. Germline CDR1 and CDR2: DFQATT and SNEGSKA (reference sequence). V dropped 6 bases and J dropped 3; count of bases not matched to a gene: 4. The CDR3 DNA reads TGCAGTGCCGTCGGGACTAGCGGCTACGAGCAGTACTTC. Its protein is CSAVGTSGYEQYF.

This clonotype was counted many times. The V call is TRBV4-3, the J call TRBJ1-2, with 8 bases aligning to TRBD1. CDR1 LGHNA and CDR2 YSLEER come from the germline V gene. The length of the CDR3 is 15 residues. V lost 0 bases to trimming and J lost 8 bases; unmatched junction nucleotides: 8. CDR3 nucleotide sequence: TGCGCCAGCAGCCAAGACGTCAGGGGGCAGGACGGCTACACCTTC. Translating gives CASSQDVRGQDGYTF.

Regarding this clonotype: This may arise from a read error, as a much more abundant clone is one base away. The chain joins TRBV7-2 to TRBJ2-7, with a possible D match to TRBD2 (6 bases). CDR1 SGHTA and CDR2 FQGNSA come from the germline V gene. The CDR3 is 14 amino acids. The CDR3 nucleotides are TGTGCCAGCGGCTTAGGGGACTTTTCCTACGAGCAGTACTTC. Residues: CASGLGDFSYEQYF.